The next 6 T cell receptor beta chains were all read from a single sample in a study of Graves' ophthalmopathy and Graves' hyperthyroidism. TCR beta CDR3 amplification used RNA transcripts. First-round RT-PCR relied on HTBI primers, and a second-round multiplex PCR came next. From the multiplex PCR reads, TCRdb called clonotypes with MiXCR, one entry per CDR3 protein. The table has a few hundred thousand distinct CDR3 sequences, 15% to 20% seen once. Material for sequencing was peripheral blood. The source is an adult woman with stable Graves' hyperthyroidism.

This clonotype has a count of ten or more. The V and J genes are TRBV7-6 and TRBJ1-2, with 7 bases fitting TRBD1. CDR3 length: 16 residues. The germline V gene has CDR1 SGHVS and CDR2 FNYEAQ. J was trimmed by 2 bases and V by 5 bases; bases with no gene match: 11. The CDR3 loop is CASSPNRQGENYGYTF. The CDR3 bases are TGTGCCAGCAGCCCTAATAGACAGGGCGAGAACTATGGCTACACCTTC.

There are many counts of this clonotype. The germline gene is not matched at one end of the junction; a read error may be the cause. The V gene is TRBV25-1, the J gene TRBJ2-4; 7 nucleotides align to TRBD1. The CDR3 totals 15 residues. Germline CDR1 and CDR2: MGHDK and SYGVNS. CDR3 nucleotides: TGTGCCAGCAGTCCCCCGACAGGGTTTCGAGACATTAAGTACTTC. Encoded protein: CASSPPTGFRDIKYF.

The V and J genes are TRBV6-1 and TRBJ1-1; D is undetermined. Trimming shortened V by 11 bases and J by 2 bases, and 15 bases separated the two germline ends. Germline V gene data show CDR1 as MNHNS and CDR2 as SASEGT. The CDR3 spans 13 residues. The CDR3 reads CACSVPGNTEAFF. The DNA for the CDR3 is TGTGCCTGCTCGGTTCCGGGAAACACTGAAGCTTTCTTT.

The table lists this clonotype with many counts. The rearrangement uses TRBV29-1 and TRBJ2-7, with D possibly being TRBD1 (6 bases). CDR3 size: 12 residues. V was cut by 6 bases and J by 2 bases, with 11 bases left in between. CDR1 is SQVTM, CDR2 ANQGSEA, per germline. This CDR3 is CSVSRDTYEQYF. In nucleotides, the CDR3 is TGCAGCGTGTCCCGGGACACCTACGAGCAGTACTTC.

For this clonotype: This may be a read error: a much more frequent sequence differs by one nucleotide. V gene TRBV25-1 combines with J gene TRBJ2-7; maybe TRBD1 (6 bases). The germline CDR1 and CDR2 sequences are MGHDK and SYGVNS. CDR3 length: 15 amino acids. V gave up 6 bases and J gave up 0 bases, with 15 bases separating them. CDR3 sequence reads: CASSPPGHLSYEQYV. The CDR3 nucleotides read TGTGCCAGCAGCCCCCCGGGACACCTCTCCTACGAGCAGTACGTC.

In this sample, this clonotype turned up many times. The chain uses TRBV4-3 and TRBJ2-2, with TRBD2 as a possible D gene (5 bases). Trimming removed 4 bases at V and 3 bases at J, with 12 bases between. CDR3 length: 15 residues. From germline, CDR1 is LGHNA and CDR2 YSLEER. Written as DNA, the CDR3 is TGCGCCAGCAGCCGACGACACGGGGACACCGGGGAGCTGTTTTTT. It codes for CASSRRHGDTGELFF.